These 14 T cell receptor beta chains were sequenced from one sample in a study of lymphopenia after photon versus proton radiotherapy. Produced via immunoSEQ multiplex PCR; TCRdb's table is partial and in-frame only. The sample includes tens of thousands of clones, about 90% of them seen just once. The sample was peripheral blood, taken from a patient treated with proton-based radiotherapy. These receptors all come from a man older than 75 with esophageal cancer.

This chain joins TRBV5-1 and TRBJ2-5; 7 positions agree with TRBD1. The trim removed 3 bases at V and 5 bases at J, leaving 10 bases unmatched. Germline V gene lookup returns CDR1 SGHRS and CDR2 YFSETQ. The CDR3 is 15 amino acids. CDR3 in amino acids: CASSSMPGTVETQYF. The CDR3 nucleotides read TGCGCCAGCAGCTCGATGCCCGGGACAGTTGAGACCCAGTACTTC.

The CDR3 is CASSAESGPYNEQFF. The CDR3 DNA sequence: TGCGCCAGCAGCGCGGAGAGCGGACCATACAATGAGCAGTTCTTC. The chain uses TRBV5-1 and TRBJ2-1, with D perhaps matching TRBD2 (5 bases). This CDR3 has 15 amino acids. With 4 bases removed from V and 4 bases from J, the gap between germline ends came to 15 bases. Germline lookup yields CDR1 SGHRS and CDR2 YFSETQ.

J is TRBJ2-7 and V is TRBV12-2. TRBV12-2 is deemed a pseudogene. CDR3 length equals 15 residues. CDR3 DNA sequence: TGTGCAAGTCGCTTAACACCGACGAATTCCTACGAGCAGTACTTC. Translation gives CASRLTPTNSYEQYF.

The genes are TRBV27 and TRBJ2-1; TRBD2 matches at 8 bases. Germline V CDR1 and CDR2: MNHEY, SMNVEV (reference sequence). This CDR3 has 16 residues. With V trimmed by 8 bases and J by 5 bases, 14 bases remained unmatched. The CDR3 protein is CASRPWGSGVDNEQFF. CDR3 DNA: TGTGCCAGCCGACCCTGGGGTAGCGGGGTAGACAATGAGCAGTTCTTC.

This clone was detected a few times. The DNA of the CDR3 is TGTGCCAGCAGCTGGACCACAGATACGCAGTATTTT. Its translation is CASSWTTDTQYF. The rearrangement uses TRBV2 and TRBJ2-3; D unresolved. V lost 6 bases, J lost 2 bases, and 6 bases lay in between. There are 12 residues in the CDR3. The germline V gene has CDR1 SNHLY and CDR2 FYNNEI.

V usage is TRBV19 and J usage is TRBJ1-2, with 7 positions matching TRBD1. The V and J ends lost 0 bases and 6 bases, in that order; junction bases with no gene match: 22. This CDR3 spans 20 amino acids. CDR1 and CDR2 (germline): LNHDA, SQIVND (reference sequence). CDR3 sequence: CASSIDFRRRGHPAKHGYTF. CDR3 nucleotides: TGTGCCAGTAGTATAGATTTCAGGAGGAGGGGGCACCCAGCTAAGCATGGCTACACCTTC. Together with reference TRBV19 and TRBJ1-2, the CDR3 gives the full variable domain: DGGITQSPKYLFRKEGQNVTLSCEQNLNHDAMYWYRQDPGQGLRLIYYSQIVNDFQKGDIAEGYSVSREKKESFPLTVTSAQKNPTAFYLCASSIDFRRRGHPAKHGYTFGSGTRLTVV.

The V call is TRBV15, the J call TRBJ2-2; no clear D gene. V lost 0 bases and J 7 bases, leaving 6 bases between the germline ends. The CDR3 contains 13 residues. CDR1 is LNHNV and CDR2 is YYDKDF in the germline V gene (reference sequence). The CDR3 sequence: CATSRDSGGELFF. CDR3 sequence (DNA): TGTGCCACCAGCAGAGATTCGGGCGGGGAGCTGTTTTTT.

The count of this clone is one. The V and J genes are TRBV19 and TRBJ2-1; D might be TRBD1 or TRBD2, each matching 5 bases. CDR1 and CDR2 from the germline V gene are LNHDA and SQIVND (reference sequence). V lost 1 base to trimming and J lost 8 bases, with 12 bases between them. There are 14 residues in the CDR3. The chain's CDR3 is CASSIARDGDEQFF. The CDR3 coding sequence is TGTGCCAGTAGTATAGCCAGGGACGGCGATGAGCAGTTCTTC.

The chain links TRBV19 to TRBJ1-4; D uncertain. Germline CDR1 is LNHDA and CDR2 is SQIVND (reference sequence). This CDR3 contains 14 residues. V lost 9 bases and J lost 5, with 16 bases in between. The CDR3 nucleotides are TGTGCCAGCCATACTGCCTTTAGAAATGAAAAACTGTTTTTT. This sequence encodes CASHTAFRNEKLFF.

The chain recombines TRBV4-3 with TRBJ2-3, with a possible D match to TRBD2 (5 bases). V was cut by 0 bases and J by 1 base, with 8 bases left in between. CDR1 and CDR2 from the germline V gene are LGHNA and YSLEER. The CDR3 is 15 residues long. CDR3 bases: TGCGCCAGCAGCCAAGAGTTCGGGGGCACAGATACGCAGTATTTT. It yields the protein CASSQEFGGTDTQYF.

The chain has TRBV2 and TRBJ1-5, with TRBD1 as a possible D gene (5 bases). This CDR3 is 14 amino acids long. The germline V gene encodes CDR1 SNHLY and CDR2 FYNNEI. Trimming took 3 bases from V and 7 from J, leaving 13 bases between them. The CDR3 here is CASSEANRRQPQHF. CDR3 nucleotides: TGTGCCAGCAGTGAGGCTAACAGGAGACAGCCCCAGCATTTT.

The V gene is TRBV5-6, the J gene TRBJ2-7; TRBD1 or TRBD2 may be the D gene (5 bases each). The germline V gene encodes CDR1 SGHDT and CDR2 YYEEEE. The CDR3 covers 13 residues. V lost 0 bases to trimming and J lost 6 bases, with 10 bases between them. The CDR3 sequence is CASSLVGAGEQYF. In nucleotides, the CDR3 is TGTGCCAGCAGCTTGGTTGGGGCGGGCGAGCAGTACTTC.

The rearrangement uses TRBV5-1 and TRBJ2-7, with TRBD2 identical over 11 bases. The trim removed 4 bases at V and 0 bases at J, leaving 6 bases unmatched. Germline V gene data show CDR1 as SGHRS and CDR2 as YFSETQ. The CDR3 has 16 residues. Here the CDR3 reads CASSLTGLADSYEQYF. CDR3 sequence (DNA): TGCGCCAGCAGCCTAACGGGACTAGCGGACTCCTACGAGCAGTACTTC. The variable domain in full, completed from reference TRBV5-1 and TRBJ2-7, reads KAGVTQTPRYLIKTRGQQVTLSCSPISGHRSVSWYQQTPGQGLQFLFEYFSETQRNKGNFPGRFSGRQFSNSRSEMNVSTLELGDSALYLCASSLTGLADSYEQYFGPGTRLTVT.

The V gene is TRBV5-4, the J gene TRBJ1-2; 8 nucleotides line up with TRBD1. CDR3 length: 14 residues. Losses at the gene ends were 8 bases for V and 4 bases for J; bases not matched to a gene: 10. CDR1 is SGHNT and CDR2 is YYREEE in the germline V gene (reference sequence). CDR3 protein: CASQAGGERYGYTF. The CDR3 DNA sequence: TGTGCCAGTCAGGCAGGGGGCGAGCGCTATGGCTACACCTTC.